The 8 T cell receptor beta chains listed next were all sequenced from one sample in a study of shared clonotypes between healthy human individuals. Naive CD8 cells comprised CD45RO-negative, CCR7-positively selected cells, excluding terminally differentiated effector memory CD45RA+ cells. The repertoire was sequenced with immunoSEQ multiplex PCR; TCRdb's copy has only in-frame clones and lacks some. Seen here are about 2 million clones, roughly 94% observed once, and the top ten hold roughly 1.2%. The sample consisted of naive CD8+ T cells sorted from blood. The receptors were gathered from a man younger than 35 in good health.

The chain is built from TRBV7-2 and TRBJ2-3; either TRBD1 or TRBD2 may fit D (5 bases each). Germline assignment: CDR1 SGHTA and CDR2 FQGNSA. There are 17 residues in the CDR3. V lost 2 bases and J 6 bases, leaving 21 bases between the germline ends. CDR3 protein: CASSLSPAAEWGDTQYF. The DNA for the CDR3 is TGTGCCAGCAGCTTATCACCCGCGGCGGAGTGGGGGGATACGCAGTATTTT.

This chain joins TRBV2 and TRBJ2-1; 8 bases align to TRBD2. Germline trimming cut 3 bases from V and 12 bases from J; bases unmatched to any gene: 13. CDR3 length: 15 residues. Germline V gene lookup returns CDR1 SNHLY and CDR2 FYNNEI. The CDR3 region has the DNA TGTGCCAGCAGTGACGTGATTAGCGGGGCTTCGGGGCAGTTCTTC. It specifies CASSDVISGASGQFF.

The chain carries TRBV6-5 and TRBJ2-7, with D possibly being TRBD1 (6 bases). There are 14 residues in the CDR3. V lost 0 bases and J 2 bases, leaving 8 bases between the germline ends. In germline, CDR1 is MNHEY, CDR2 SVGAGI. The DNA of the CDR3 is TGTGCCAGCAGTTACTCTTGGACAGCCTACGAGCAGTACTTC. Protein product: CASSYSWTAYEQYF.

With regard to this clone: This CDR3 is also generated by other DNA sequences in the sample. V is TRBV30 and J is TRBJ2-3; D ambiguous. CDR1 and CDR2 (germline): GTSNPN, SVGIG (reference sequence). V gave up 0 bases and J gave up 0 bases, with 4 bases separating them. This CDR3 spans 13 amino acids. The DNA of the CDR3 is TGTGCCTGGAGTGTACTAAGCACAGATACGCAGTATTTT. Its translation: CAWSVLSTDTQYF.

This rearrangement joins TRBV4-2 to TRBJ2-7, with 8 bases aligning to TRBD2. The CDR3 consists of 15 residues. V dropped 4 bases and J dropped 3; count of bases not matched to a gene: 8. The germline gives CDR1 LGHNA, CDR2 YNFKEQ. In nucleotides, the CDR3 is TGTGCCAGCAGCCCCCGGGGGGCGGGAGGCTACGAGCAGTACTTC. Its translation: CASSPRGAGGYEQYF.

The CDR3 loop reads CASSPGEGLGFHEQYF. The CDR3 nucleotides are TGTGCCAGCAGCCCCGGGGAGGGTCTAGGTTTCCACGAGCAGTACTTC. The chain recombines TRBV7-9 with TRBJ2-7; 7 nucleotides align to TRBD2. V dropped 5 bases and J dropped 5; count of bases not matched to a gene: 15. The germline gives CDR1 SEHNR, CDR2 FQNEAQ (reference sequence). The CDR3 extends over 16 amino acids.

As concerns this clone: Germline is not matched at one junction end, which may reflect a read error. The V and J genes are TRBV2 and TRBJ2-7, with a possible D match to TRBD1 (5 bases). Per the germline V gene, CDR1 is SNHLY and CDR2 is FYNNEI. This CDR3 contains 15 residues. As DNA, the CDR3 is TGTGCCAGCAGGGAAGGACACCTCACTACCTACGAGCAGTACTTC. This codes for CASREGHLTTYEQYF.

The CDR3 sequence is CASSPGLAEYNEQFF. DNA of the CDR3: TGTGCCAGCAGCCCAGGACTAGCGGAGTACAATGAGCAGTTCTTC. The chain is built from TRBV5-8 and TRBJ2-1; 10 bases are a match to TRBD2. The CDR3 is 15 residues long. Germline CDR1 reads SGHTS; CDR2 reads YDEGEE. V was clipped by 4 bases and J by 4 bases; unmatched bases: 5.